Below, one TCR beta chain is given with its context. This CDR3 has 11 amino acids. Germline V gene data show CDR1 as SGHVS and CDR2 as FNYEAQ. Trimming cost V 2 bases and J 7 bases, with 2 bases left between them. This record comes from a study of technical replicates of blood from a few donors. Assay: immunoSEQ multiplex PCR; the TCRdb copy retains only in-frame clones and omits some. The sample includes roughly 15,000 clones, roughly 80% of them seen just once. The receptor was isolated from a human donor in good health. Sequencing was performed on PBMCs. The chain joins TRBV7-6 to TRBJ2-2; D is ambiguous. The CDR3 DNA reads TGTGCCAGCAGCTTACTCGGGGAGCTGTTTTTT. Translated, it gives CASSLLGELFF.